A single sample is the source of the 25 T cell receptor beta chains below, sequenced in a study of blood T cell repertoires in COVID-19. Here immunoSEQ multiplex PCR was the method, and the copy in TCRdb shows in-frame clones only, minus some. The data contain hundreds of thousands of clones, roughly 83% of them singletons. Sample: peripheral blood. These receptor sequences come from a woman of 80 years or more with acute or convalescent COVID-19.

The gene calls are TRBV18 and TRBJ1-1; maybe TRBD1 (5 bases). The CDR3 covers 14 residues. Trimming cost V 2 bases and J 3 bases, with 10 bases left between them. Germline V gives CDR1 KGHSH, CDR2 LQKENI. CDR3 in DNA: TGTGCCAGCTCACCAACAGGTCGGGACACTGAAGCTTTCTTT. It codes for CASSPTGRDTEAFF.

The chain is built from TRBV7-9 and TRBJ1-2; perhaps TRBD1 as D (6 bases). The CDR3 is 15 residues long. CDR1 is SEHNR and CDR2 is FQNEAQ in the germline V gene (reference sequence). V was trimmed by 2 bases and J by 4 bases, leaving 14 bases between them. CDR3 residues: CASSLSQGHIYGYTF. CDR3 sequence (DNA): TGTGCCAGCAGCTTATCGCAGGGACACATCTATGGCTACACCTTC.

This clone was observed a single time. The rearrangement joins TRBV5-6 to TRBJ1-2; 7 bases align to TRBD1. The V and J ends lost 4 bases and 6 bases, in that order; junction bases with no gene match: 15. The CDR3 extends over 16 amino acids. CDR1 and CDR2 (germline): SGHDT, YYEEEE. The chain's CDR3 is CASSRDRVLKTNGYTF. The CDR3 DNA is TGTGCCAGCAGCCGTGACAGGGTCCTAAAAACGAATGGCTACACCTTC.

The V call is TRBV5-1, the J call TRBJ1-1, with TRBD1 as a possible D gene (6 bases). Germline-derived CDR1 and CDR2 are SGHRS and YFSETQ. V dropped 1 base and J dropped 2 bases, with 9 bases sitting between them. This CDR3 is 14 amino acids long. Here the CDR3 reads CASSLQQGNTEAFF. CDR3 nucleotides: TGCGCCAGCAGCTTGCAACAGGGTAACACTGAAGCTTTCTTT.

This clone was detected only a few times. This chain joins TRBV5-1 and TRBJ2-2; D might be TRBD1 (6 bases). Germline CDR1 reads SGHRS; CDR2 reads YFSETQ. V dropped 4 bases and J dropped 3 bases, with 10 bases sitting between them. CDR3 size: 14 residues. The CDR3, as DNA: TGCGCCAGCAGCCGAAACAGGGACACCGGGGAGCTGTTTTTT. Translation: CASSRNRDTGELFF.

The DNA of the CDR3 is TGTGCCAGCAGCAGCAGGACAGGGGGCGCGGGTGGCTACACCTTC. Translating it yields CASSSRTGGAGGYTF. The gene calls are TRBV2 and TRBJ1-2; 11 bases match TRBD1. V trimming: 6 bases; J trimming: 7 bases; junction bases outside the gene matches: 10. CDR3 length: 15 residues. CDR1 and CDR2 from the germline V gene are SNHLY and FYNNEI.

V is TRBV30 and J is TRBJ1-5, with D hard to call. V shed 3 bases and J shed 0 bases, with 12 bases lying between them. The V gene's germline CDR1 is GTSNPN and CDR2 SVGIG (reference sequence). The CDR3 extends over 15 amino acids. The CDR3 is CAWSGRAYSNQPQHF. As DNA, the CDR3 is TGTGCCTGGAGCGGGAGAGCGTATAGCAATCAGCCCCAGCATTTT.

This sequence joins TRBV7-6 and TRBJ1-6; 8 bases match TRBD1. The germline gives CDR1 SGHVS, CDR2 FNYEAQ. CDR3 length: 14 residues. V lost 5 bases to trimming and J lost 7 bases; unmatched junction nucleotides: 4. The CDR3 sequence: CASSRQGSNSPLHF. CDR3 DNA sequence: TGTGCCAGCAGCCGACAGGGGAGCAATTCACCCCTCCACTTT.

This clone is a singleton in its sample. V gene TRBV18 combines with J gene TRBJ2-7; a weak D match, TRBD2 (6 bases). The germline CDR1 and CDR2 sequences are KGHSH and LQKENI. V was shortened by 2 bases and J by 7 bases, with 18 bases between the two germline ends. The CDR3 contains 15 residues. CDR3 protein: CASSPEAGGRGEQYF. The CDR3 DNA sequence: TGTGCCAGCTCACCAGAGGCCGGGGGACGGGGTGAGCAGTACTTC.

This rearrangement joins TRBV19 to TRBJ2-7; tentatively, D is TRBD2 (6 bases). Per the germline V gene, CDR1 is LNHDA and CDR2 is SQIVND (reference sequence). The CDR3 extends over 13 amino acids. Trimming removed 2 bases from V and 6 bases from J, with 11 bases in between. CDR3 in DNA: TGTGCCAGTAGTATAACCCAGGGAGGCGAGCAGTACTTC. Its protein product is CASSITQGGEQYF. Drawing the rest from reference TRBV19 and TRBJ2-7, the complete variable domain is DGGITQSPKYLFRKEGQNVTLSCEQNLNHDAMYWYRQDPGQGLRLIYYSQIVNDFQKGDIAEGYSVSREKKESFPLTVTSAQKNPTAFYLCASSITQGGEQYFGPGTRLTVT.

The chain is built from TRBV19 and TRBJ1-2, with 9 bases identical to TRBD1. The germline V gene encodes CDR1 LNHDA and CDR2 SQIVND (reference sequence). The V and J ends lost 5 bases and 5 bases, in that order; junction bases with no gene match: 9. This CDR3 is built from 15 residues. DNA of the CDR3: TGTGCCAGTAGTCCAGAGGACAGGGGAGGATATGGCTACACCTTC. As protein: CASSPEDRGGYGYTF.

In its sample, this clone was seen once. The chain recombines TRBV7-3 with TRBJ1-2; D is possibly TRBD1 (5 bases). Deletions cut 3 bases from V and 8 bases from J, with 13 bases between. This CDR3 has 13 residues. Germline values: CDR1 SGHTA, CDR2 FQGTGA. CDR3 loop: CASSFGGGLGYTF. In nucleotides, the CDR3 is TGTGCCAGCAGCTTCGGGGGAGGGTTGGGCTACACCTTC.

This chain uses TRBV14 with TRBJ1-2, with TRBD1 matching over 7 bases. Germline lookup yields CDR1 SGHDN and CDR2 FVKESK. This CDR3 region has 12 residues. Trimming at V came to 6 bases and at J to 5 bases, leaving 3 bases not matched to a gene. CDR3 DNA: TGTGCCAGCAGTCCAGGGGGTTATGGCTACACCTTC. Translating gives CASSPGGYGYTF.

The chain couples TRBV2 to TRBJ1-5, with D tentatively TRBD1 (5 bases). Per the germline V gene, CDR1 is SNHLY and CDR2 is FYNNEI. The CDR3 has 15 amino acids. Trimming left V 2 bases short and J 3 bases short, with 11 bases between. CDR3 DNA: TGTGCCAGCAGTGAACAGGGTGCTATCAATCAGCCCCAGCATTTT. It is translated as CASSEQGAINQPQHF.

The rearrangement joins TRBV6-5 to TRBJ1-4; D remains unclear. This CDR3 has 13 amino acids. The germline V gene has CDR1 MNHEY and CDR2 SVGAGI. Trimming pared 6 bases from V and 3 bases from J, leaving 8 bases between. CDR3 region: CASSAAANEKLFF. DNA of the CDR3: TGTGCCAGCAGCGCCGCGGCTAATGAAAAACTGTTTTTT.

This chain joins TRBV6-5 and TRBJ2-7; tentatively, D is TRBD1 (5 bases). This CDR3 has 14 residues. The V end lost 2 bases, the J end lost 2 bases, and 10 bases lay between the germline ends. Germline V CDR1 and CDR2: MNHEY, SVGAGI. Here the CDR3 DNA reads TGTGCCAGCAGTTACGATGGGGCCCCCTACGAGCAGTACTTC. It encodes CASSYDGAPYEQYF.

V gene TRBV2 combines with J gene TRBJ2-7, with 8 bases fitting TRBD1. Germline CDR1 is SNHLY and CDR2 is FYNNEI. Trimming removed 2 bases from V and 5 bases from J; junction bases left unmatched: 5. There are 14 residues in the CDR3. The CDR3 bases are TGTGCCAGCAGTGAAATTCGGACAGGGAACGAGCAGTACTTC. Protein product: CASSEIRTGNEQYF.

The chain recombines TRBV6-5 with TRBJ2-6; a possible D gene is TRBD1 (5 bases). CDR3 size: 14 residues. The ends were cut back, 5 bases at V and 4 bases at J, with 9 bases in the middle. Germline CDR1 MNHEY, CDR2 SVGAGI. CDR3 sequence (DNA): TGTGCCAGCAGTAGGGGATCAGGGGCCAACGTCCTGACTTTC. Translated: CASSRGSGANVLTF.

This clone was seen once. The same CDR3 also results from other DNA sequences found in this sample. The chain uses TRBV2 and TRBJ2-7; 8 positions agree with TRBD1. CDR1 and CDR2 (germline): SNHLY, FYNNEI. CDR3 size: 12 residues. J gave up 6 bases and V 4 bases, and 2 bases lay outside the gene matches. CDR3 bases: TGTGCCAGCAGTGGACAGGGGCTCGAGCAGTACTTC. Encoded protein: CASSGQGLEQYF. Full variable domain (rest looked up from reference TRBV2 and TRBJ2-7): EPEVTQTPSHQVTQMGQEVILRCVPISNHLYFYWYRQILGQKVEFLVSFYNNEISEKSEIFDDQFSVERPDGSNFTLKIRSTKLEDSAMYFCASSGQGLEQYFGPGTRLTVT.

This sequence joins TRBV28 and TRBJ2-7; tentative D call: TRBD2 (6 bases). The germline V and J ends were trimmed by 8 bases and 1 base, with 24 bases remaining between them. In germline, CDR1 is MDHEN, CDR2 SYDVKM. The CDR3 sequence is 17 residues long. In nucleotides, the CDR3 is TGTGCCAGCTGGAGGGGAAAGGCTGCCGGACTTTCCTACGAGCAGTACTTC. Its translation is CASWRGKAAGLSYEQYF.

The chain combines TRBV3-1 (or the pseudogene TRBV3-2) with TRBJ2-7; no clear D gene. Trimming took 0 bases from V and 2 from J, leaving 8 bases between them. This CDR3 is built from 14 residues. CDR1 is LGHDT and CDR2 is YNNKEL in the germline V gene (reference sequence). The CDR3 sequence is CASSQEPVTYEQYF. The CDR3 nucleotides are TGTGCCAGCAGCCAAGAGCCGGTGACCTACGAGCAGTACTTC.

The V and J genes are TRBV24-1 and TRBJ1-2; no clear D. Germline V gene sequence: CDR1 KGHDR, CDR2 SFDVKD. The V gene lost 4 bases and the J gene lost 4 bases, with 9 bases spanning the gap. The CDR3 is made up of 13 amino acids. CDR3 nucleotides: TGTGCCACCAGTGACCCCGGACTCTATGGCTACACCTTC. Translation: CATSDPGLYGYTF.

The V gene is TRBV5-5, the J gene TRBJ1-2; possible D gene TRBD1, 5 bases. From germline, CDR1 is SGHKS and CDR2 YYEKEE (reference sequence). The CDR3 spans 16 residues. V lost 4 bases to trimming and J lost 8 bases, with 24 bases between them. CDR3 coding DNA: TGTGCCAGCAGCCCCTACCGGGGGGGTGAGATGGTCGGCTACACCTTC. It codes for CASSPYRGGEMVGYTF.

V and J are TRBV5-1 and TRBJ2-1; D not certain. V lost 8 bases, J lost 6 bases, and 9 bases lay in between. The CDR3 extends over 11 amino acids. CDR1 and CDR2 (germline): SGHRS, YFSETQ. Here the CDR3 reads CASGGINEQFF. The CDR3 DNA sequence: TGCGCCAGTGGCGGTATCAATGAGCAGTTCTTC. Combining the CDR3 with reference TRBV5-1 and TRBJ2-1 gives the whole variable domain KAGVTQTPRYLIKTRGQQVTLSCSPISGHRSVSWYQQTPGQGLQFLFEYFSETQRNKGNFPGRFSGRQFSNSRSEMNVSTLELGDSALYLCASGGINEQFFGPGTRLTVL.

The table lists this clone with a count of one. This sequence joins TRBV5-1 and TRBJ2-3, with D uncertain. Germline values: CDR1 SGHRS, CDR2 YFSETQ. The CDR3 loop spans 15 amino acids. Deletions cut 2 bases from V and 4 bases from J, with 14 bases between. The CDR3 DNA reads TGCGCCAGCAGCTTACTGAGGTCGTGGGCAGATACGCAGTATTTT. Its translation is CASSLLRSWADTQYF.